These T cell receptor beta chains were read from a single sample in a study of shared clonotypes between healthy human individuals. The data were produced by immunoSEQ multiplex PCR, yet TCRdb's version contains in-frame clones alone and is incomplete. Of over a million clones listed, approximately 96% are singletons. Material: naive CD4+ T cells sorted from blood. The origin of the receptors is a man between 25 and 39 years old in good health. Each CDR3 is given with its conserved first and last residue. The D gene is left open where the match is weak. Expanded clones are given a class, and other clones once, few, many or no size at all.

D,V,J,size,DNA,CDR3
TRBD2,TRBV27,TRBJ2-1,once,TGTGCCAGCAGTTCCCTGGGACTAGCGGGACCCAACAATGAGCAGTTCTTC,CASSSLGLAGPNNEQFF
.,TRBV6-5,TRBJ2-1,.,TGTGCCAGCAGTTACGGGGCCAACAATGAGCAGTTCTTC,CASSYGANNEQFF
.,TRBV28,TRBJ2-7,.,TGTGCCAGCCATGGATCACCGGTGAAGTACGAGCAGTACTTC,CASHGSPVKYEQYF
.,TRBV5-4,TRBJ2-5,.,TGTGCCAGCAGCTTGCAGGGCCCGGAGACCCAGTACTTC,CASSLQGPETQYF
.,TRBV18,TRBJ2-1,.,TGTGCCAGCTCACCACCGGAACTCAAAGGGGGAGGGCTCCGAGGCTCCTACAATGAGCAGTTCTTC,CASSPPELKGGGLRGSYNEQFF
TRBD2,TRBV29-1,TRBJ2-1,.,TGCAGCGTTGATGGGCTAGCGGGAGTTCCTGAGCAGTTCTTC,CSVDGLAGVPEQFF
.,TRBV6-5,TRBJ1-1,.,TGTGCCAGCAGTTACTCGAGCTTCGGTACTCCCGCTGAAGCTTTCTTT,CASSYSSFGTPAEAFF
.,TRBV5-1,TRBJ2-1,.,TGCGCCAGCAGCTTGGCAACAGGGCGATTCGATGAGCAGTTCTTC,CASSLATGRFDEQFF
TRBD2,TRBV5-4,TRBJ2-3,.,TGTGCCAGCAGCCCCCAAGGGAGCGCGGGAGGTCTGACAGATACGCAGTATTTT,CASSPQGSAGGLTDTQYF
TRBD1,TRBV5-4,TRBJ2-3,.,TGTGCCAGCAGCCCACACAGGGGATATACGCAGTATTTT,CASSPHRGYTQYF
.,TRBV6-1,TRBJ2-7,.,TGTGCCAGCAGTATGGACAGTTTGGAGCAGTACTTC,CASSMDSLEQYF